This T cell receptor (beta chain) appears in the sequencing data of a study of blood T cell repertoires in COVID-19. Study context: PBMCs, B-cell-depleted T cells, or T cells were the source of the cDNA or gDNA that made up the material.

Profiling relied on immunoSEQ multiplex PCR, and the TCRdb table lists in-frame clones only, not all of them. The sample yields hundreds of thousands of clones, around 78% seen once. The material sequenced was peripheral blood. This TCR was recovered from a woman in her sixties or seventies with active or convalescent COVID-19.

CDR3 sequence reads: CASSPTGGLTTGELFF. The CDR3 DNA reads TGTGCCAGCAGCCCGACAGGGGGCCTCACCACCGGGGAGCTGTTTTTT. The chain joins TRBV5-4 to TRBJ2-2; 10 nucleotides match TRBD1. Trimming cost V 4 bases and J 4 bases; bases outside gene matches: 7. Germline V lookup: CDR1 SGHNT, CDR2 YYREEE (reference sequence). CDR3 length: 16 residues. Using reference TRBV5-4 and TRBJ2-2 for the parts outside the CDR3, the full variable domain is ETGVTQSPTHLIKTRGQQVTLRCSSQSGHNTVSWYQQALGQGPQFIFQYYREEENGRGNFPPRFSGLQFPNYSSELNVNALELDDSALYLCASSPTGGLTTGELFFGEGSRLTVL.